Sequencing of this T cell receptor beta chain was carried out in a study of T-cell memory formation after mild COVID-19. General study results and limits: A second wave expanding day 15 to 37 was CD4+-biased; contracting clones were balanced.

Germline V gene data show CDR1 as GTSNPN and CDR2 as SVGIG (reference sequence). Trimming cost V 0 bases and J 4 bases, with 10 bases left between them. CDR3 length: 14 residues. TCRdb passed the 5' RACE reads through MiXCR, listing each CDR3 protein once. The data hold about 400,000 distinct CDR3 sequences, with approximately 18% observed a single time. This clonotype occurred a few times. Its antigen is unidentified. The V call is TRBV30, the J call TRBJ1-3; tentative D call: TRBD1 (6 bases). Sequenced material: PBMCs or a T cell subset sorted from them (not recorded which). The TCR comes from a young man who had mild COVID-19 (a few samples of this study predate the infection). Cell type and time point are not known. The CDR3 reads CAWSVGGYGNTIYF. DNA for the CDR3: TGTGCCTGGAGTGTAGGGGGTTACGGAAACACCATATATTTT.